This T cell receptor (beta chain) derives from a study of cytomegalovirus exposure and HLA in healthy donors. Overall study results and limits: Among the most significant clusters, several appeared linked to common viral pathogens in a later analysis. A later analysis linked a missense variant in DCLRE1C to the trimming of TCR beta V and J genes. No immune exposure information besides CMV serostatus was available.

The PCR contained 60 Vbeta and 13 Jbeta primers. Assay: immunoSEQ multiplex PCR; the TCRdb copy retains only in-frame clones and omits some. The table includes around 45,000 clones, roughly half detected once. This clone was observed a handful of times. Its antigen remains unidentified. The germline V and J ends were trimmed by 1 base and 2 bases, with 24 bases remaining between them. CDR3 length: 20 amino acids. CDR1 is SGHVS and CDR2 is FNYEAQ in the germline V gene. The sample comprised PBMCs. The origin of this receptor is a man aged 55 to 69 in good health and CMV-seronegative. The rearrangement uses TRBV7-6 and TRBJ2-1; D may be TRBD2 (5 bases). The DNA of the CDR3 is TGTGCCAGCAGCTTAGGGGAGCGATACGAGGAGGTATGGACCTACAATGAGCAGTTCTTC. This gives the protein CASSLGERYEEVWTYNEQFF.